The 31 T cell receptor beta chains in this list originate from one sample, sequenced in a study of graft-versus-host responses after intestinal transplantation. The table came from immunoSEQ multiplex PCR; TCRdb's copy has only in-frame clones and leaves some out. The sample has about 120,000 clones; around 96% are singletons. Their target antigens are unknown. The sequences come from unstimulated CD8+ T cells sorted from spleen or lymph node cells, collected before intestinal transplant. These receptors were collected from a human donor who received an intestinal transplant.

The chain is built from TRBV4-3 and TRBJ2-7; 7 bases fit TRBD2. CDR1 is LGHNA and CDR2 is YSLEER in the germline V gene. The CDR3 has 16 residues. V gave up 4 bases and J gave up 6 bases; unmatched junction bases: 15. CDR3 coding DNA: TGCGCCAGCAGCCCGACTAGCCCCTATTCCACTGCCGAGCAGTACTTC. Protein product: CASSPTSPYSTAEQYF.

The chain combines TRBV19 with TRBJ2-6, with a weak D call TRBD1 (7 bases). The CDR3 is made up of 18 amino acids. With 3 bases removed from V and 2 bases from J, the gap between germline ends came to 17 bases. Germline V lookup: CDR1 LNHDA, CDR2 SQIVND (reference sequence). The CDR3 coding sequence is TGTGCCAGTAGTATCGGGGGCCCCAGGGGGGCTGGGGCCAACGTCCTGACTTTC. It is translated as CASSIGGPRGAGANVLTF.

V is TRBV6-5 and J is TRBJ2-2; possible D gene TRBD2, 5 bases. This CDR3 comprises 14 residues. Trimming took 5 bases from V and 5 from J, leaving 12 bases between them. Per the germline V gene, CDR1 is MNHEY and CDR2 is SVGAGI. The CDR3: CASSELRGTGELFF. The CDR3 DNA follows: TGTGCCAGCAGTGAGCTCCGGGGTACCGGGGAGCTGTTTTTT.

Details on this clone: Other DNA sequences of this sample code for an identical CDR3. This sequence joins TRBV7-3 and TRBJ2-7; maybe TRBD2 (5 bases). The germline gives CDR1 SGHTA, CDR2 FQGTGA. The CDR3 has 15 amino acids. Deletions cut 5 bases from V and 0 bases from J, with 14 bases between. The CDR3 sequence is CASSPGVGSSYEQYF. CDR3 nucleotides: TGTGCCAGCAGCCCCGGGGTGGGGTCCTCCTACGAGCAGTACTTC.

V is TRBV11-3 and J is TRBJ2-1; 10 bases are a match to TRBD2. Losses at the gene ends were 4 bases for V and 4 bases for J; bases not matched to a gene: 4. Germline values: CDR1 SGHNT, CDR2 YENEEA. The CDR3 is 15 amino acids. CDR3 in amino acids: CASSSGTSVYNEQFF. The DNA for the CDR3 is TGTGCCAGCAGCTCCGGGACTAGCGTATACAATGAGCAGTTCTTC.

The chain carries TRBV2 and TRBJ2-7; D is unresolved. Germline V lookup: CDR1 SNHLY, CDR2 FYNNEI. Trimming removed 7 bases from V and 5 bases from J, with 18 bases in between. The CDR3 totals 14 residues. In nucleotides, the CDR3 is TGTGCCAGCACCGGGTTGGACGCGTCCCACGAGCAGTACTTC. It specifies CASTGLDASHEQYF.

Concerning this clone itself: Within the sample, other DNA sequences also encode this same CDR3. This chain uses TRBV6-1 with TRBJ2-1; 10 positions agree with TRBD2. The CDR3 is 13 residues long. Trimming at V came to 4 bases and at J to 15 bases, leaving 9 bases not matched to a gene. CDR1 is MNHNS, CDR2 SASEGT, per germline. Written as DNA, the CDR3 is TGTGCCAGCAGTGCTCCTCTAGCGGGAGCCCCGTTCTTC. It codes for CASSAPLAGAPFF.

J is TRBJ2-2 and V is TRBV28; 8 bases line up with TRBD2. The junction had 8 bases not matched to a gene; V was cut back by 6 bases and J by 5 bases. Germline CDR1 and CDR2: MDHEN and SYDVKM. The CDR3 sequence is 15 residues long. CDR3 DNA: TGTGCCAGCAGACGGCGGGAGGACCAGACCGGGGAGCTGTTTTTT. Its translation: CASRRREDQTGELFF. The full variable domain, with the rest looked up from reference TRBV28 and TRBJ2-2, is DVKVTQSSRYLVKRTGEKVFLECVQDMDHENMFWYRQDPGLGLRLIYFSYDVKMKEKGDIPEGYSVSREKKERFSLILESASTNQTSMYLCASRRREDQTGELFFGEGSRLTVL.

V usage is TRBV28 and J usage is TRBJ2-1; D ambiguous. V gave up 6 bases and J gave up 0 bases, with 12 bases separating them. Germline-derived CDR1 and CDR2 are MDHEN and SYDVKM. This CDR3 has 15 residues. The CDR3 nucleotides are TGTGCCAGCAGCCTCGACTGGAGCTCCTACAATGAGCAGTTCTTC. Protein: CASSLDWSSYNEQFF.

The chain couples TRBV10-2 to TRBJ1-2; no definite D call. Trimming took 3 bases from V and 7 from J, leaving 21 bases between them. The CDR3 length is 16 residues. Per the germline V gene, CDR1 is WSHSY and CDR2 is SAAADI. The CDR3 coding sequence is TGCGCCAGCAGTGACCCTCCGGGCTACCCAAAGAGTGGCTACACCTTC. This encodes CASSDPPGYPKSGYTF.

The chain joins TRBV27 to TRBJ2-1; 8 nucleotides match TRBD1. Losses at the gene ends were 1 base for V and 0 bases for J; bases not matched to a gene: 11. The CDR3 is 19 residues long. CDR1 is MNHEY, CDR2 SMNVEV, per germline (reference sequence). CDR3 amino acids: CASSLFPPRQGSSYNEQFF. The CDR3 bases are TGTGCCAGCAGTTTATTTCCCCCCCGACAGGGGAGCTCCTACAATGAGCAGTTCTTC.

This clone came up once. The chain joins TRBV11-2 to TRBJ2-5; 11 nucleotides line up with TRBD2. The CDR3 is 16 amino acids. The ends lost 0 bases at V and 5 bases at J; junction bases unmatched: 5. The germline gives CDR1 SGHAT, CDR2 FQNNGV. The CDR3 reads CASSLELAGEYETQYF. The CDR3 DNA is TGTGCCAGCAGCTTAGAACTAGCGGGAGAATATGAGACCCAGTACTTC.

V is TRBV9 and J is TRBJ1-2; D is ambiguous. V gave up 4 bases and J gave up 1 base, with 11 bases separating them. The germline V gene encodes CDR1 SGDLS and CDR2 YYNGEE. The CDR3 extends over 14 amino acids. The CDR3 region has the DNA TGTGCCAGCAGCTCCTCGACGGATAACTATGGCTACACCTTC. Protein sequence: CASSSSTDNYGYTF.

The genes are TRBV6-6 and TRBJ1-5; maybe TRBD1 (6 bases). V dropped 7 bases and J dropped 2 bases, with 15 bases sitting between them. This CDR3 comprises 15 residues. CDR1 is MNHNY, CDR2 SVGAGI, per germline (reference sequence). CDR3 in amino acids: CASTLKGGRNQPQHF. The CDR3 coding sequence is TGTGCCAGCACCCTGAAGGGGGGGCGCAATCAGCCCCAGCATTTT.

The chain uses TRBV28 and TRBJ2-5, with D unclear. Judging by the DNA end, TRBJ2-7 fits better; the J call may be wrong. Germline V gene sequence: CDR1 MDHEN, CDR2 SYDVKM. There are 14 residues in the CDR3. The CDR3: CASTKLGLTYEQYF. DNA for the CDR3: TGTGCCAGCACGAAGTTAGGTTTGACCTACGAGCAGTACTTC.

The gene calls are TRBV6-5 and TRBJ2-5; TRBD1 aligns across 7 bases. V shed 6 bases and J 4 bases; nucleotides not matched to a gene: 11. Per the germline V gene, CDR1 is MNHEY and CDR2 is SVGAGI. There are 15 residues in the CDR3. The CDR3 loop is CASSPDRVSGETQYF. Here the CDR3 DNA reads TGTGCCAGCAGCCCCGACAGGGTCAGCGGAGAGACCCAGTACTTC.

The rearrangement joins TRBV4-1 to TRBJ2-1; the D is unclear. Germline CDR1 MGHRA, CDR2 YSYEKL. Trimming stripped 0 bases from V and 4 bases from J, with 10 bases between. This CDR3 is built from 15 residues. The CDR3 loop is CASSQDTGAYNEQFF. CDR3 nucleotide sequence: TGCGCCAGCAGCCAAGACACGGGCGCTTACAATGAGCAGTTCTTC.

This chain joins TRBV4-1 and TRBJ2-1; D not resolved. Germline values: CDR1 MGHRA, CDR2 YSYEKL. The CDR3 length is 15 residues. V was shortened by 4 bases and J by 0 bases, with 10 bases between the two germline ends. This CDR3 reads CASSLATSSYNEQFF. The CDR3 DNA reads TGCGCCAGCAGCCTGGCGACGAGCTCCTACAATGAGCAGTTCTTC.

The chain joins TRBV27 to TRBJ2-1; D remains ambiguous. V was pared by 3 bases and J by 2 bases, with 11 bases between. The CDR3 loop spans 15 amino acids. Germline-derived CDR1 and CDR2 are MNHEY and SMNVEV (reference sequence). CDR3 region: CASSFKGFPYNEQFF. The CDR3 DNA reads TGTGCCAGCAGTTTCAAAGGATTCCCCTACAATGAGCAGTTCTTC.

CDR3 amino acids: CASSRFGPSSGANVLTF. In DNA form, the CDR3 reads TGCGCCAGCAGCCGCTTTGGACCGAGCTCTGGGGCCAACGTCCTGACTTTC. The chain couples TRBV5-1 to TRBJ2-6; D not resolved. V was clipped by 4 bases and J by 0 bases, with 14 bases between them. This CDR3 region has 17 residues. CDR1 and CDR2 (germline): SGHRS, YFSETQ.

V and J are TRBV4-2 and TRBJ2-7; no reliable D call. Germline V CDR1 and CDR2: LGHNA, YNFKEQ. This CDR3 is built from 15 residues. Trimming shortened V by 1 base and J by 0 bases, and 10 bases separated the two germline ends. CDR3 sequence (DNA): TGTGCCAGCAGCCAAGGTACGTTTAGCTCCTACGAGCAGTACTTC. This encodes CASSQGTFSSYEQYF.

The chain has TRBV5-1 and TRBJ1-1; D is undetermined. Germline CDR1 reads SGHRS; CDR2 reads YFSETQ. CDR3 length: 14 residues. The V end was cut by 1 base, the J end by 0 bases, with 7 bases between. The CDR3 spells CASSLLGLNTEAFF. CDR3 DNA: TGCGCCAGCAGCTTGCTGGGGTTGAACACTGAAGCTTTCTTT.

CDR3 DNA: TGTGCCAGCAGCGATAGCGGAGTAAACTACAATGAGCAGTTCTTC. Protein: CASSDSGVNYNEQFF. This chain connects TRBV9 to TRBJ2-1; D perhaps matches TRBD2 (6 bases). The germline V gene encodes CDR1 SGDLS and CDR2 YYNGEE. The CDR3 spans 15 residues. With 3 bases removed from V and 3 bases from J, the gap between germline ends came to 13 bases.

The V gene is TRBV4-1, the J gene TRBJ1-3; D is uncertain. Germline V gene data show CDR1 as MGHRA and CDR2 as YSYEKL. This CDR3 has 15 amino acids. Between the trimmed V and J ends, which lost 3 bases and 0 bases, there was a span of 9 bases. The CDR3 region has the DNA TGCGCCAGCAGCCATCTCACAGTCTCTGGAAACACCATATATTTT. This translates into CASSHLTVSGNTIYF.

CDR3 amino acids: CASSFSGAPTDTQYF. The CDR3 DNA reads as TGTGCCAGCAGTTTCAGCGGGGCCCCCACAGATACGCAGTATTTT. The J gene is TRBJ2-3, the V gene TRBV27; TRBD2 matches at 7 bases. This CDR3 is 15 amino acids long. The V gene's germline CDR1 is MNHEY and CDR2 SMNVEV (reference sequence). J gave up 2 bases and V 3 bases, and 5 bases lay outside the gene matches.

In DNA, the CDR3 is TGTGCCAGCAGTCTCAGGGGAGTAGGCAATCAGCCCCAGCATTTT. This translates into CASSLRGVGNQPQHF. The chain is built from TRBV27 and TRBJ1-5, with a weak D call TRBD1 (6 bases). The CDR3 length is 15 residues. V was clipped by 5 bases and J by 2 bases, with 13 bases between them. Germline V CDR1 and CDR2: MNHEY, SMNVEV (reference sequence).

This clone was recorded only once. A junction boundary mismatches the germline segment, possibly from a read error. V and J are TRBV5-5 and TRBJ2-7; D not resolved. This CDR3 is 12 amino acids long. The germline V gene has CDR1 SGHKS and CDR2 YYEKEE (reference sequence). The CDR3 DNA is TGTGCCAGCAGCTTGGGCGGCAGCGAGGAGTACTTC. This encodes CASSLGGSEEYF.

V gene TRBV7-2 combines with J gene TRBJ2-1; D unclear. This CDR3 has 10 amino acids. From germline, CDR1 is SGHTA and CDR2 FQGNSA. Deletions cut 6 bases from V and 9 bases from J, with 6 bases between. The CDR3 DNA sequence: TGTGCCAGCAGTATCTCTGAGCAGTTCTTC. It translates to CASSISEQFF.

The rearrangement links TRBV19 to TRBJ1-1; D not resolved. The CDR3 loop spans 11 amino acids. Per germline, CDR1 LNHDA and CDR2 SQIVND (reference sequence). Trimming removed 9 bases at V and 0 bases at J, with 5 bases between. The CDR3 loop reads CASLMNTEAFF. CDR3 DNA sequence: TGTGCCAGCCTCATGAACACTGAAGCTTTCTTT.

CDR3 loop: CASSKGLTRSYEQYF. In nucleotides, the CDR3 is TGTGCCAGCAGTAAGGGGCTCACTCGCTCCTACGAGCAGTACTTC. This chain connects TRBV28 to TRBJ2-7; D perhaps matches TRBD1 (5 bases). CDR1 and CDR2 (germline): MDHEN, SYDVKM. Trimming left V 5 bases short and J 0 bases short, with 14 bases between. This CDR3 spans 15 amino acids. Variable domain in full (rest from reference TRBV28 and TRBJ2-7): DVKVTQSSRYLVKRTGEKVFLECVQDMDHENMFWYRQDPGLGLRLIYFSYDVKMKEKGDIPEGYSVSREKKERFSLILESASTNQTSMYLCASSKGLTRSYEQYFGPGTRLTVT.

The rearrangement uses TRBV7-2 and TRBJ2-1; D is unclear. This CDR3 has 15 amino acids. V lost 2 bases and J 0 bases, leaving 8 bases between the germline ends. CDR1 SGHTA and CDR2 FQGNSA come from the germline V gene. The CDR3 region is CASSLILNSYNEQFF. The CDR3, as DNA: TGTGCCAGCAGCTTAATCCTAAACTCCTACAATGAGCAGTTCTTC.